This T cell receptor beta chain appears in the sequencing data of a study of lymphopenia after photon versus proton radiotherapy. Study-level points and caveats: A bigger post-nadir fall in TCR diversity correlated inversely with survival time in deceased patients. Authors raise, but do not show, better survival with proton therapy. Proton therapy kept repertoires fairly stable, unlike photons, which gained effector/memory cells. Oligoclonal CD8+ Temra expansion after nadir drove photon patients' diversity drop.

There are 15 residues in the CDR3. Germline CDR1 and CDR2: MNHEY and SVGAGI. V lost 6 bases, J lost 4 bases, and 18 bases lay in between. Sequenced by immunoSEQ multiplex PCR; TCRdb stores in-frame clones only, minus some. The sample contains around 25,000 clones, 85% to 90% of which appear only once. Regarding this clone: Its specificity is not known.

Specimen: peripheral blood, collected from a patient treated with photon-based radiotherapy. The TCR comes from a man aged 25 to 45 with gastric cancer. The rearrangement uses TRBV6-5 and TRBJ1-2; D is uncertain. CDR3 sequence: CASSPERLGSYGYTF. The CDR3 coding sequence is TGTGCCAGCAGCCCGGAACGATTGGGATCCTATGGCTACACCTTC.